What follows describes a single T cell receptor (beta chain). The data stem from a study of T cells expressing NK-cell markers. Looking at the study overall: Sequencing of TCR beta repertoires drew on sorted CD3+CD56+NKG2C+, CD3+CD56+NKG2C- and CD3+CD56-NKG2C+ T cells.

From its re-call of the 5' RACE reads, TCRdb lists each CDR3 protein once, without DNA. The sample spans 400,000 to 450,000 distinct CDR3 sequences; the ten largest clones claim roughly 8%. Germline V gene data show CDR1 as DFQATT and CDR2 as SNEGSKA (reference sequence). CDR3 length: 18 residues. This clonotype was sampled from a woman aged 18 to 75 in good health. Sequencing was carried out using blood T cells: a sorted CD56 or NKG2C T cell subset, CD4+ or CD8+ T cells, or bulk PBMC T cells (not recorded which). The chain carries TRBV20-1 and TRBJ2-1; TCRdb calls TRBD1, which cannot be checked without DNA. The CDR3 reads CSASRGRGKSGSYNEQFF.